Listed here are 20 T cell receptor beta chains from one sample, sequenced in a study of blood T cell repertoires in COVID-19. The repertoire was sequenced with immunoSEQ multiplex PCR; TCRdb's copy has only in-frame clones and lacks some. The data hold approximately 190,000 clones, with roughly 80% observed a single time. Sequencing was carried out using peripheral blood. Source of these receptors: a woman aged 60-70 years with COVID-19, enrolled during active disease.

The genes are TRBV11-3 and TRBJ2-2, with D perhaps matching TRBD1 (6 bases). The CDR3 loop spans 15 amino acids. Germline V gene sequence: CDR1 SGHNT, CDR2 YENEEA. Trimming cost V 0 bases and J 3 bases, with 8 bases left between them. Written as DNA, the CDR3 is TGTGCCAGCAGCTTAGAGGGGGCAGACACCGGGGAGCTGTTTTTT. Amino acid sequence: CASSLEGADTGELFF. The full variable domain, with the rest looked up from reference TRBV11-3 and TRBJ2-2, is EAGVVQSPRYKIIEKKQPVAFWCNPISGHNTLYWYLQNLGQGPELLIRYENEEAVDDSQLPKDRFSAERLKGVDSTLKIQPAELGDSAVYLCASSLEGADTGELFFGEGSRLTVL.

The chain is built from TRBV3-1 (or the pseudogene TRBV3-2) and TRBJ2-1; TRBD1 matches 7 bases. This CDR3 has 16 residues. CDR1 and CDR2 from the germline V gene are LGHDT and YNNKEL (reference sequence). V trimming: 1 base; J trimming: 0 bases; junction bases outside the gene matches: 3. In nucleotides, the CDR3 is TGTGCCAGCAGCCAAGGAGGGACAGCCTCCTACAATGAGCAGTTCTTC. Its translation: CASSQGGTASYNEQFF.

The V call is TRBV6-2 or TRBV6-3, the J call TRBJ2-3; the match to TRBD2 covers 9 bases. Germline V gives CDR1 MNHEY, CDR2 SVGEGT. This CDR3 spans 16 amino acids. V was pared by 5 bases and J by 0 bases, with 6 bases of the junction left unmatched. The CDR3 here is CASSRPGTSSTDTQYF. CDR3 DNA: TGTGCCAGCAGTCGTCCCGGGACTAGCAGCACAGATACGCAGTATTTT.

The rearrangement joins TRBV7-3 to TRBJ2-1; the match to TRBD2 covers 9 bases. The V gene's germline CDR1 is SGHTA and CDR2 FQGTGA. The CDR3 runs to 14 residues. J gave up 6 bases and V 2 bases, and 2 bases lay outside the gene matches. This CDR3 is CASSLAGGPNEQFF. DNA for the CDR3: TGTGCCAGCAGCTTAGCGGGAGGGCCCAATGAGCAGTTCTTC. The full variable domain, with the rest looked up from reference TRBV7-3 and TRBJ2-1, is GAGVSQTPSNKVTEKGKYVELRCDPISGHTALYWYRQSLGQGPEFLIYFQGTGAADDSGLPNDRFFAVRPEGSVSTLKIQRTERGDSAVYLCASSLAGGPNEQFFGPGTRLTVL.

The genes are TRBV28 and TRBJ2-7; the D gene is possibly TRBD1 (5 bases). Trimming cost V 7 bases and J 3 bases, with 13 bases left between them. This CDR3 contains 13 residues. Germline lookup yields CDR1 MDHEN and CDR2 SYDVKM. In DNA form, the CDR3 reads TGTGCCAGCAAGGTCGGCAGGGACTACGAGCAGTACTTC. Translating it yields CASKVGRDYEQYF.

J is TRBJ1-4 and V is TRBV3-1 (or the pseudogene TRBV3-2), with 7 bases fitting TRBD1. This CDR3 region has 14 residues. V lost 8 bases, J lost 9 bases, and 12 bases stayed unmatched. Germline CDR1 and CDR2: LGHDT and YNNKEL (reference sequence). The CDR3 loop is CASAPRGARKKLFF. Here the CDR3 DNA reads TGTGCCAGCGCCCCCAGGGGGGCTCGGAAAAAACTGTTTTTT.

CDR3 coding DNA: TGCGCCAGCAGAACCGGGACTAGCGGGAAAGTCCAAGAGACCCAGTACTTC. Amino acid sequence: CASRTGTSGKVQETQYF. The rearrangement joins TRBV5-1 to TRBJ2-5; TRBD2 aligns across 13 bases. V lost 5 bases to trimming and J lost 1 base; unmatched junction nucleotides: 8. Germline CDR1 is SGHRS and CDR2 is YFSETQ. The CDR3 loop spans 17 amino acids.

This rearrangement joins TRBV20-1 to TRBJ2-5; 12 bases are shared with TRBD2. Trimming took 3 bases from V and 0 from J; bases not matched to a gene: 5. The CDR3 is 16 amino acids. Germline CDR1 is DFQATT and CDR2 is SNEGSKA (reference sequence). The CDR3 nucleotides read TGCAGTGCTAGTCGGACTAGCGGGGCGTACCAAGAGACCCAGTACTTC. It specifies CSASRTSGAYQETQYF.

This chain links TRBV19 with TRBJ2-1, with 7 bases aligning to TRBD2. The CDR3 has 15 amino acids. Trimming removed 8 bases from V and 0 bases from J; junction bases left unmatched: 7. Germline CDR1 reads LNHDA; CDR2 reads SQIVND (reference sequence). The CDR3, as DNA: TGTGCCAGTGCCATTGGCGGGAGCTCCTACAATGAGCAGTTCTTC. Translation: CASAIGGSSYNEQFF.

J is TRBJ2-1 and V is TRBV2; weak D call: TRBD2 (6 bases). This CDR3 is 14 amino acids long. Trimming left V 0 bases short and J 9 bases short, with 12 bases between. Germline assignment: CDR1 SNHLY and CDR2 FYNNEI. The CDR3 here is CASSEARGTGEQFF. The CDR3 DNA follows: TGTGCCAGCAGTGAAGCGCGCGGGACTGGTGAGCAGTTCTTC.

This clone came up many times. The chain couples TRBV6-6 to TRBJ1-3; the match to TRBD1 covers 7 bases. Per germline, CDR1 MNHNY and CDR2 SVGAGI (reference sequence). This CDR3 is 11 amino acids long. J gave up 9 bases and V 8 bases, and 4 bases lay outside the gene matches. The CDR3 loop is CASAGGGTIYF. CDR3 nucleotides: TGTGCCAGCGCAGGGGGTGGCACCATATATTTT.

The chain links TRBV7-9 to TRBJ2-2; D is unclear. From germline, CDR1 is SEHNR and CDR2 FQNEAQ (reference sequence). V was pared by 5 bases and J by 5 bases, with 15 bases between. The CDR3 is made up of 15 amino acids. CDR3 amino acids: CASSAAQTRTGELFF. The CDR3 DNA sequence: TGTGCCAGCAGCGCCGCCCAAACACGTACCGGGGAGCTGTTTTTT.

This chain joins TRBV7-8 and TRBJ2-1; 10 positions agree with TRBD2. The CDR3 has 16 residues. Unmatched junction bases numbered 6, after V lost 1 base and J lost 6 bases. The germline V gene has CDR1 SGHVS and CDR2 FQNEAQ. CDR3 DNA sequence: TGTGCCAGCAGCTTAGAGAGCGGGAGGGCGGCCAATGAGCAGTTCTTC. It is translated as CASSLESGRAANEQFF.

The chain employs TRBV5-4 and TRBJ1-2; 8 bases agree with TRBD1. Germline V CDR1 and CDR2: SGHNT, YYREEE (reference sequence). The CDR3 covers 17 residues. V gave up 0 bases and J gave up 2 bases; unmatched junction bases: 9. The CDR3 region is CASSLDGGQGVNYGYTF. The DNA of the CDR3 is TGTGCCAGCAGCTTGGATGGTGGACAGGGTGTGAACTATGGCTACACCTTC.

As DNA, the CDR3 is TGTGCCATCAGTGCCGGACAGGGATCTAATGAAAAACTGTTTTTT. Its protein is CAISAGQGSNEKLFF. The rearrangement uses TRBV10-3 and TRBJ1-4; 8 nucleotides agree with TRBD1. CDR3 length: 15 amino acids. J gave up 3 bases and V 4 bases, and 4 bases lay outside the gene matches. CDR1 and CDR2 from the germline V gene are ENHRY and SYGVKD.

CDR3 in amino acids: CASSSPDSLGNTIYF. The CDR3 DNA reads TGTGCCAGCAGCTCCCCCGACAGCTTAGGAAACACCATATATTTT. The gene calls are TRBV7-8 and TRBJ1-3; a possible D gene is TRBD1 (5 bases). V was shortened by 4 bases and J by 4 bases, with 14 bases between the two germline ends. CDR1 is SGHVS and CDR2 is FQNEAQ in the germline V gene. The CDR3 loop spans 15 amino acids.

CDR3 nucleotide sequence: TGTGCCAGCAATCTCGTTAGCACAGATACGCAGTATTTT. Translated: CASNLVSTDTQYF. The chain joins TRBV9 to TRBJ2-3, with D unresolved. V dropped 6 bases and J dropped 0 bases, with 8 bases sitting between them. There are 13 residues in the CDR3. Looked up from germline, CDR1 is SGDLS and CDR2 is YYNGEE.

This clone was picked up one time. This rearrangement joins TRBV2 to TRBJ1-6; unclear D gene. Per germline, CDR1 SNHLY and CDR2 FYNNEI. With 5 bases removed from V and 1 base from J, the gap between germline ends came to 12 bases. The CDR3 is made up of 16 amino acids. The CDR3 protein is CASSPTTGSYNSPLHF. Written as DNA, the CDR3 is TGTGCCAGCAGTCCTACGACGGGATCCTATAATTCACCCCTCCACTTT.

The chain is built from TRBV5-1 and TRBJ2-1, with 7 bases lining up with TRBD2. Germline loops: CDR1 SGHRS, CDR2 YFSETQ. J gave up 10 bases and V 6 bases, and 16 bases lay outside the gene matches. There are 15 residues in the CDR3. The CDR3 DNA sequence: TGCGCCAGCACCTCGAGCGGGGACCTCAGAGGCGAGCAGTTCTTC. Translated: CASTSSGDLRGEQFF.

This clone turned up a few times. The V and J genes are TRBV5-6 and TRBJ2-3, with TRBD2 matching 10 bases. Germline V CDR1 and CDR2: SGHDT, YYEEEE. J gave up 3 bases and V 0 bases, and 4 bases lay outside the gene matches. This CDR3 is built from 16 residues. The CDR3 region has the DNA TGTGCCAGCAGCTTGGAGCGGGGGGGCAGAACAGATACGCAGTATTTT. Translation gives CASSLERGGRTDTQYF.